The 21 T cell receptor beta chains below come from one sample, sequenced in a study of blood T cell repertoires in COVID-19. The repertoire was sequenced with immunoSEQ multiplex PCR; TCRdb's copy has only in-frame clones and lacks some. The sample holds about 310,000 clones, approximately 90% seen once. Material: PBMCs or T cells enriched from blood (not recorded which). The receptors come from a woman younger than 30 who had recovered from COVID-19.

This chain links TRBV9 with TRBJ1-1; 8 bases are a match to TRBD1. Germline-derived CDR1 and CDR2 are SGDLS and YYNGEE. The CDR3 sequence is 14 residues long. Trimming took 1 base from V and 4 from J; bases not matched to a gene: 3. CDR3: CASSVIDRGTEAFF. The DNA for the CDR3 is TGTGCCAGCAGCGTAATAGACAGGGGCACTGAAGCTTTCTTT.

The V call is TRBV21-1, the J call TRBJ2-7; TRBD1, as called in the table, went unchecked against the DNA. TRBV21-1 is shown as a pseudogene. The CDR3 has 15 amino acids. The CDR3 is CARQGATVRAYEQYF. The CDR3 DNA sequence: TGTGCCAGACAGGGGGCGACCGTTCGTGCCTACGAGCAGTACTTC.

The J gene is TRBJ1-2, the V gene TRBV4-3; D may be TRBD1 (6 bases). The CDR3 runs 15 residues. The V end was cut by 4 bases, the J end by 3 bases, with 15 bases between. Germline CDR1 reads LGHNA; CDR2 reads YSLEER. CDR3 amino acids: CASSPGKGHHYGYTF. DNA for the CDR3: TGCGCCAGCAGCCCGGGGAAGGGACATCACTATGGCTACACCTTC.

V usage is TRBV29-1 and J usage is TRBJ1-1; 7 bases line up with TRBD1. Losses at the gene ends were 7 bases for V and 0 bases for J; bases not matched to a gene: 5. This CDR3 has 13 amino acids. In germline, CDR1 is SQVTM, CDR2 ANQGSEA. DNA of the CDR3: TGCAGCGCCAAGGGACAGTTGAACACTGAAGCTTTCTTT. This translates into CSAKGQLNTEAFF.

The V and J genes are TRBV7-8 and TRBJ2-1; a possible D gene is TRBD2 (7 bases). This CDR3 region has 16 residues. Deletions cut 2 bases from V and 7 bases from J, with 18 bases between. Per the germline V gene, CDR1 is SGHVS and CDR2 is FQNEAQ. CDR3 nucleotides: TGTGCCAGCAGCTTAAGTATCGCGGGGGCGGGAAATGAGCAGTTCTTC. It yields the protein CASSLSIAGAGNEQFF.

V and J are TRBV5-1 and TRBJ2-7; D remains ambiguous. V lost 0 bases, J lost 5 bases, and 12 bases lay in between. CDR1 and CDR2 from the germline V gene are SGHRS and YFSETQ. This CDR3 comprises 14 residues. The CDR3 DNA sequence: TGCGCCAGCAGCTTGGAACCCGTTACTGACGAGCAGTACTTC. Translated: CASSLEPVTDEQYF. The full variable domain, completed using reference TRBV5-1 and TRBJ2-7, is KAGVTQTPRYLIKTRGQQVTLSCSPISGHRSVSWYQQTPGQGLQFLFEYFSETQRNKGNFPGRFSGRQFSNSRSEMNVSTLELGDSALYLCASSLEPVTDEQYFGPGTRLTVT.

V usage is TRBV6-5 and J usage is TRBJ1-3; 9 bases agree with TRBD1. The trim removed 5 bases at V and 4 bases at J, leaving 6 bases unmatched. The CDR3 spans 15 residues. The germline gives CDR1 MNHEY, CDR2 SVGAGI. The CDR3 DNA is TGTGCCAGCAGTAATGCTGGGACAGGGGGAAACACCATATATTTT. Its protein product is CASSNAGTGGNTIYF.

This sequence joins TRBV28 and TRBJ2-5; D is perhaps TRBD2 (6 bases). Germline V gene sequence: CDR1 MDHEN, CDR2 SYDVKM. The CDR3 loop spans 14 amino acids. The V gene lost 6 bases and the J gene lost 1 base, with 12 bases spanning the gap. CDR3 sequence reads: CASRPLATQETQYF. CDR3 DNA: TGTGCCAGCAGGCCACTAGCTACCCAAGAGACCCAGTACTTC.

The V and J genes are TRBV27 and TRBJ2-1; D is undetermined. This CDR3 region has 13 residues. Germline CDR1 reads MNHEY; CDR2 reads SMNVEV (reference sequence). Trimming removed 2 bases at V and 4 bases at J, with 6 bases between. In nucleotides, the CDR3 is TGTGCCAGCAGTTTAAGTCAGTACAATGAGCAGTTCTTC. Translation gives CASSLSQYNEQFF.

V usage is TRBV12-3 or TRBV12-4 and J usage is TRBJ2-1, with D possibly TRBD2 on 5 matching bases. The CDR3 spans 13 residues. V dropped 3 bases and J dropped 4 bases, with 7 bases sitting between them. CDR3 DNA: TGTGCCAGCAGTTTTCGAGGGTACAATGAGCAGTTCTTC. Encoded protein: CASSFRGYNEQFF.

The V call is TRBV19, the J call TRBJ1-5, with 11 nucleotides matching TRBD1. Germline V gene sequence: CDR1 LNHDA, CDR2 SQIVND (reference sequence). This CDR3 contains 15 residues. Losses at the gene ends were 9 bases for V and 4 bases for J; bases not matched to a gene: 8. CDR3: CASGWTGGLNQPQHF. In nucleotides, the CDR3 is TGTGCCAGCGGATGGACAGGGGGCTTAAATCAGCCCCAGCATTTT.

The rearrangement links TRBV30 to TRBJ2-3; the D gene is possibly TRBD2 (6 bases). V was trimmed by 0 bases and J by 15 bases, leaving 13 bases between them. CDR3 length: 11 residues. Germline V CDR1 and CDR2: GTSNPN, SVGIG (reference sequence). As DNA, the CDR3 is TGTGCCTGGAGTGTGGGGGGACCTCGTTATTTT. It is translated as CAWSVGGPRYF.

The CDR3 spells CAIGKGNEQETQYF. In nucleotides, the CDR3 is TGTGCCATCGGCAAGGGGAACGAACAAGAGACCCAGTACTTC. This sequence joins TRBV10-3 and TRBJ2-5; D might be TRBD1 (5 bases). The CDR3 loop spans 14 amino acids. In germline, CDR1 is ENHRY, CDR2 SYGVKD. Deletions cut 8 bases from V and 2 bases from J, with 15 bases between.

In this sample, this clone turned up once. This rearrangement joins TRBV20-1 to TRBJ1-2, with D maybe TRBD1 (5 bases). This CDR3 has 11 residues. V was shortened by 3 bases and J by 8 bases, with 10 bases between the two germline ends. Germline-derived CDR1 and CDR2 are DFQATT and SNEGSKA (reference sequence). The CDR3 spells CSARAGLGYTF. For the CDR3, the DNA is TGCAGTGCTAGGGCAGGGCTAGGCTACACCTTC.

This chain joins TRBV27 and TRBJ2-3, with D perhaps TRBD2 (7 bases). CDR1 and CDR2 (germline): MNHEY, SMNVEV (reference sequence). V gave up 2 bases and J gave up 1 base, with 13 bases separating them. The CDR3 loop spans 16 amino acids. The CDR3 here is CASSLGGAVGTDTQYF. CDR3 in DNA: TGTGCCAGCAGTTTAGGGGGGGCCGTGGGCACAGATACGCAGTATTTT.

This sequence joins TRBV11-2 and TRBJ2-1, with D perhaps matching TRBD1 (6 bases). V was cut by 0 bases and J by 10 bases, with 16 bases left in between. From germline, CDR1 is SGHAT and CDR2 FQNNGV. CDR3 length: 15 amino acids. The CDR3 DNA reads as TGTGCCAGCAGCTTAGACGGACAGCCCATCGACGAGCAGTTCTTC. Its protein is CASSLDGQPIDEQFF.

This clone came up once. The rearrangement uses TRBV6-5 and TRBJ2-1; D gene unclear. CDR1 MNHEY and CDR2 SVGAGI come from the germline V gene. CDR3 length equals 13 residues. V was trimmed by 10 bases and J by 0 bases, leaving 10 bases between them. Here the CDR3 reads CATLRSSYNEQFF. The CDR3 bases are TGTGCCACCCTTAGAAGCTCCTACAATGAGCAGTTCTTC.

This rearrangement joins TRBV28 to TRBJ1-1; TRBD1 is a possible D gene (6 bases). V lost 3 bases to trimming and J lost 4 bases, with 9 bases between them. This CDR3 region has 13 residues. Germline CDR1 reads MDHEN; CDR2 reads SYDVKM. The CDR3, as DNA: TGTGCCAGCAGTTTTACAGGGCCCACTGAAGCTTTCTTT. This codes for CASSFTGPTEAFF.

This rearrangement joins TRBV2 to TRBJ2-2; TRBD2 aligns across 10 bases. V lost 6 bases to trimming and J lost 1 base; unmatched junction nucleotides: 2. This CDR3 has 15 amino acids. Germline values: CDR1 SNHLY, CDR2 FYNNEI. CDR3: CASRRLAGNTGELFF. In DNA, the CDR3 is TGTGCCAGCAGACGACTAGCGGGGAACACCGGGGAGCTGTTTTTT.

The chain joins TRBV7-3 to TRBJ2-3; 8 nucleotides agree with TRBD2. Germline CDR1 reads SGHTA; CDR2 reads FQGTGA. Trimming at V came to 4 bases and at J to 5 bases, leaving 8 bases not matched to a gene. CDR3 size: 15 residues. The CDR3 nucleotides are TGTGCCAGCAGCTCTTTCGGGGGGGCCGAAGATACGCAGTATTTT. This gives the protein CASSSFGGAEDTQYF.

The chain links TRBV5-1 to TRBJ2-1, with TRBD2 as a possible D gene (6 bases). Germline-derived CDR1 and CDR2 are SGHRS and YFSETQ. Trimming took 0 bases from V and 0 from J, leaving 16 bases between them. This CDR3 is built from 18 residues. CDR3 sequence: CASSLVASGHDSYNEQFF. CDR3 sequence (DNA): TGCGCCAGCAGCTTGGTAGCCAGCGGGCATGACTCCTACAATGAGCAGTTCTTC.